The clone carrying this TCR beta chain is labeled as medium-sized. Antigen specificity is unknown. J was trimmed by 2 bases and V by 5 bases; bases with no gene match: 9. Per germline, CDR1 SGHDN and CDR2 FVKESK. This CDR3 region has 15 residues. The sample is drawn from a study of T cell responses to AZD1222 COVID-19 vaccine. The overall study: It was second doses at about 4 or about 12 weeks that were pooled.

The assay was immunoSEQ multiplex PCR, and TCRdb's table has in-frame clones only and misses some. The data hold 85,000 to 90,000 clones, with roughly 87% observed a single time. General study points: All repertoire sampling was performed exclusively after the peak T cell response. Seropositive status at baseline applied to only five or six AZD1222 recipients. Regions 160-218 and 743-854 held dominance among vaccine-associated CD4 TCRs, which spanned spike.

The material was peripheral blood, obtained on day 0 of AZD1222 vaccination. V is TRBV14 and J is TRBJ2-7; 7 positions match TRBD2. The TCR originated in an adult in good health. CDR3 residues: CASSLRLAATYEQYF. The CDR3 region has the DNA TGTGCCAGCAGCTTGCGACTAGCAGCTACCTACGAGCAGTACTTC. Full variable domain (remainder filled in from reference TRBV14 and TRBJ2-7): EAGVTQFPSHSVIEKGQTVTLRCDPISGHDNLYWYRRVMGKEIKFLLHFVKESKQDESGMPNNRFLAERTGGTYSTLKVQPAELEDSGVYFCASSLRLAATYEQYFGPGTRLTVT.